What follows are 17 T cell receptor beta chains derived from one specimen sequenced in a study of shared clonotypes between healthy human individuals. Libraries were prepared by immunoSEQ multiplex PCR; TCRdb keeps only in-frame clonotypes and omits some of them. The table records fewer than 1 million clones, 96% of them present only once. The naive CD8 population came from CD45RO-negative cells selected for CCR7, without terminally differentiated effector memory CD45RA+ cells. The specimen sequenced was naive CD8+ T cells sorted from blood. The source is a man between 25 and 39 years old in good health.

The chain uses TRBV7-2 and TRBJ1-1; D uncertain. This CDR3 contains 12 residues. Germline V gene data show CDR1 as SGHTA and CDR2 as FQGNSA. V gave up 5 bases and J gave up 4 bases, with 8 bases separating them. CDR3 protein: CASSLWTTEAFF. DNA of the CDR3: TGTGCCAGCAGCCTCTGGACCACTGAAGCTTTCTTT.

The rearrangement joins TRBV27 to TRBJ1-1, with TRBD1 matching 7 bases. The CDR3 extends over 14 amino acids. The J segment lost 4 bases and the V segment lost 6 bases, leaving 8 bases of the junction unmatched. The germline gives CDR1 MNHEY, CDR2 SMNVEV (reference sequence). DNA for the CDR3: TGTGCCAGCAGAGGAAGGGGGCTTGGCACTGAAGCTTTCTTT. The encoded protein is CASRGRGLGTEAFF.

This clone was seen once. The rearrangement links TRBV5-4 to TRBJ2-7, with a possible D match to TRBD1 (6 bases). The ends were cut back, 4 bases at V and 3 bases at J, with 11 bases in the middle. Germline CDR1 SGHNT, CDR2 YYREEE (reference sequence). The CDR3 is 13 amino acids. This chain's CDR3 is CASSGRGFYEQYF. As DNA, the CDR3 is TGTGCCAGCAGCGGCAGGGGTTTCTACGAGCAGTACTTC.

J is TRBJ2-7 and V is TRBV7-9; no reliable D call. The germline V gene encodes CDR1 SEHNR and CDR2 FQNEAQ (reference sequence). V was trimmed by 5 bases and J by 0 bases, leaving 11 bases between them. This CDR3 is 14 amino acids long. CDR3: CASSHPDGSYEQYF. The CDR3 region has the DNA TGTGCCAGCAGCCACCCGGACGGCTCCTACGAGCAGTACTTC. The whole variable domain, remainder taken from reference TRBV7-9 and TRBJ2-7, is DTGVSQNPRHKITKRGQNVTFRCDPISEHNRLYWYRQTLGQGPEFLTYFQNEAQLEKSRLLSDRFSAERPKGSFSTLEIQRTEQGDSAMYLCASSHPDGSYEQYFGPGTRLTVT.

The V gene is TRBV7-8, the J gene TRBJ2-2; 9 bases fit TRBD2. Looked up from germline, CDR1 is SGHVS and CDR2 is FQNEAQ. Losses at the gene ends were 1 base for V and 3 bases for J; bases not matched to a gene: 15. The length of the CDR3 is 20 residues. The CDR3 DNA is TGTGCCAGCAGCTTAGGGTTCCAGGGCTCTAGCGGGACCTACACCGGGGAGCTGTTTTTT. The encoded protein is CASSLGFQGSSGTYTGELFF.

The chain's CDR3 is CSVTRPGQGGADTQYF. CDR3 nucleotides: TGCAGCGTTACACGCCCGGGACAGGGCGGCGCAGATACGCAGTATTTT. This chain connects TRBV29-1 to TRBJ2-3, with 9 bases identical to TRBD1. CDR1 and CDR2 from the germline V gene are SQVTM and ANQGSEA. V shed 5 bases, J shed 4 bases, and the junction held 13 bases outside the gene matches. The length of the CDR3 is 16 residues.

This chain links TRBV27 with TRBJ2-7, with TRBD2 identical over 12 bases. This CDR3 has 14 amino acids. V lost 8 bases to trimming and J lost 12 bases; unmatched junction nucleotides: 14. Germline values: CDR1 MNHEY, CDR2 SMNVEV (reference sequence). The CDR3 bases are TGTGCCAGCTCCCTACTCGCTAGCGGGAGGGCCGCGTACTTC. This gives the protein CASSLLASGRAAYF.

For this clone: Its ends do not fully match the called genes, so a read error is possible. V and J are TRBV7-7 and TRBJ2-3, with TRBD2 as a possible D gene (6 bases). This CDR3 region has 16 residues. The germline V gene has CDR1 SSHAT and CDR2 FNYEAQ (reference sequence). This chain's CDR3 is CASSLEVGGSTDTQYF. DNA for the CDR3: TGTGCTAGCAGCTTAGAAGTGGGGGGAAGCACAGATACGCAGTATTTT.

This rearrangement joins TRBV2 to TRBJ1-2; D is uncertain. This CDR3 contains 10 residues. Looked up from germline, CDR1 is SNHLY and CDR2 is FYNNEI. V shed 6 bases and J shed 6 bases, with 5 bases lying between them. The CDR3, as DNA: TGTGCCAGCAGCTACGATGGCTACACCTTC. It translates to CASSYDGYTF.

The chain carries TRBV4-1 and TRBJ2-1, with D possibly TRBD2 on 5 matching bases. CDR1 is MGHRA and CDR2 is YSYEKL in the germline V gene. V lost 0 bases and J 9 bases, leaving 15 bases between the germline ends. The CDR3 length is 15 residues. CDR3 amino acids: CASSQDASLVSEQFF. CDR3 coding DNA: TGCGCCAGCAGCCAAGATGCCTCACTAGTTAGTGAGCAGTTCTTC.

The chain uses TRBV5-6 and TRBJ1-2, with a possible D match to TRBD1 (6 bases). The CDR3 is 13 residues long. Germline-derived CDR1 and CDR2 are SGHDT and YYEEEE. Between the trimmed V and J ends, which lost 6 bases and 3 bases, there was a span of 12 bases. CDR3 residues: CASTAQGYYGYTF. The CDR3 DNA sequence: TGTGCCAGCACCGCTCAGGGGTACTATGGCTACACCTTC.

The chain joins TRBV9 to TRBJ1-2; 9 bases fit TRBD1. CDR1 is SGDLS, CDR2 YYNGEE, per germline. The CDR3 is made up of 13 amino acids. J gave up 4 bases and V 4 bases, and 2 bases lay outside the gene matches. Here the CDR3 DNA reads TGTGCCAGCAGCCCGGGACAGGGCTATGGCTACACCTTC. As protein: CASSPGQGYGYTF.

The chain recombines TRBV10-3 with TRBJ2-1; 8 bases fit TRBD2. Trimming took 4 bases from V and 4 from J; bases not matched to a gene: 3. Germline V gene sequence: CDR1 ENHRY, CDR2 SYGVKD. This CDR3 region has 14 residues. CDR3 bases: TGTGCCATCAGTGCGGGAGGGCCGTACAATGAGCAGTTCTTC. Protein product: CAISAGGPYNEQFF.

The CDR3 DNA reads as TGCAGCGTTCAATGGCGGGGGGGGCGCACAGATACGCAGTATTTT. Protein: CSVQWRGGRTDTQYF. The chain joins TRBV29-1 to TRBJ2-3; 9 bases align to TRBD2. This CDR3 has 15 amino acids. V trimming: 5 bases; J trimming: 1 base; junction bases outside the gene matches: 7. CDR1 is SQVTM, CDR2 ANQGSEA, per germline.

This clone has a single count. Other nucleotide sequences from this sample produce the same CDR3. V and J are TRBV19 and TRBJ2-7, with D tentatively TRBD1 (6 bases). The germline gives CDR1 LNHDA, CDR2 SQIVND (reference sequence). The CDR3 has 13 residues. Trimming removed 5 bases from V and 0 bases from J, with 8 bases in between. The CDR3 is CASSYRVSYEQYF. CDR3 bases: TGTGCCAGTAGTTACAGGGTCTCCTACGAGCAGTACTTC.

The rearrangement joins TRBV7-9 to TRBJ2-7; either TRBD1 or TRBD2 may fit D (5 bases each). Trimming took 4 bases from V and 5 from J, leaving 6 bases between them. The CDR3 consists of 11 residues. CDR1 SEHNR and CDR2 FQNEAQ come from the germline V gene (reference sequence). DNA for the CDR3: TGTGCCAGCAGCTGGGGGAACGAGCAGTACTTC. Encoded protein: CASSWGNEQYF.

The gene calls are TRBV5-5 and TRBJ2-1, with D unclear. CDR3 length: 15 residues. Germline V gene sequence: CDR1 SGHKS, CDR2 YYEKEE (reference sequence). V was cut by 4 bases and J by 3 bases, with 14 bases left in between. The DNA of the CDR3 is TGTGCCAGCAGCCACCGACTTGTAAGCTACAATGAGCAGTTCTTC. The encoded protein is CASSHRLVSYNEQFF.